The next 27 T cell receptor beta chains were all read from a single sample in a study of CD8 T cells in ankylosing spondylitis. Each CDR3 protein gets one entry after TCRdb re-called the 5' RACE reads with MiXCR. The repertoire holds 200,000 to 300,000 distinct CDR3 sequences, with about 10% as singletons. Material: blood, either unsorted or a sorted T cell fraction (not recorded which). The receptors were sampled from a male donor with ankylosing spondylitis or in good health (not recorded which).

V gene TRBV20-1 combines with J gene TRBJ2-7, with D maybe TRBD1 (6 bases). With 0 bases removed from V and 0 bases from J, the gap between germline ends came to 12 bases. Germline lookup yields CDR1 DFQATT and CDR2 SNEGSKA (reference sequence). This CDR3 has 15 amino acids. The CDR3 nucleotides are TGCAGTGCTAGAGACGCACGGGACAACTCCTACGAGCAGTACTTC. Protein sequence: CSARDARDNSYEQYF.

This clonotype was found many times. The chain couples TRBV6-2 or TRBV6-3 to TRBJ1-1; D may be TRBD1 (6 bases). Trimming cost V 5 bases and J 3 bases, with 19 bases left between them. In germline, CDR1 is MNHEY, CDR2 SVGEGT. The CDR3 covers 16 residues. The CDR3 sequence is CASSTPTGTGDTEAFF. The CDR3 DNA reads as TGTGCCAGCAGTACGCCTACAGGGACGGGTGACACTGAAGCTTTCTTT.

This clonotype was seen at least ten times. V is TRBV18 and J is TRBJ2-3, with 11 bases matching TRBD2. V lost 4 bases, J lost 1 base, and 13 bases stayed unmatched. The CDR3 is made up of 19 amino acids. Germline V CDR1 and CDR2: KGHSH, LQKENI. This CDR3 is CASSLFSGPSGGRTDTQYF. As DNA, the CDR3 is TGTGCCAGCTCACTCTTCTCGGGGCCTAGCGGGGGGCGCACAGATACGCAGTATTTT.

V gene TRBV7-9 combines with J gene TRBJ1-1, with D unclear. The germline V gene encodes CDR1 SEHNR and CDR2 FQNEAQ (reference sequence). The CDR3 sequence is 16 residues long. Trimming removed 3 bases at V and 5 bases at J, with 19 bases between. The CDR3 nucleotides are TGTGCCAGCAGCTTTCCCCCTCAGACGACGAGAACTGAAGCTTTCTTT. It specifies CASSFPPQTTRTEAFF.

This clonotype turned up a few times. This chain joins TRBV7-9 and TRBJ2-1; TRBD1 is a possible D gene (5 bases). The germline V and J ends were trimmed by 2 bases and 10 bases, with 18 bases remaining between them. CDR3 length: 15 residues. The germline V gene has CDR1 SEHNR and CDR2 FQNEAQ (reference sequence). The CDR3 is CASSLLPSEGAEQFF. The CDR3 DNA reads as TGTGCCAGCAGCTTACTACCGTCGGAAGGGGCGGAGCAGTTCTTC.

This clonotype was observed many times. The V and J genes are TRBV5-1 and TRBJ2-1; D gene uncertain. CDR3 size: 15 residues. Germline CDR1 is SGHRS and CDR2 is YFSETQ. Trimming left V 7 bases short and J 0 bases short, with 14 bases between. CDR3 nucleotide sequence: TGCGCCAGCGAAGGGATTGACGGCTCCTACAATGAGCAGTTCTTC. Its translation is CASEGIDGSYNEQFF.

This clonotype appeared a few times. One base away lies a much larger clone, so this may be a sequencing read error. The rearrangement joins TRBV7-9 to TRBJ2-2; 9 bases line up with TRBD1. With V trimmed by 5 bases and J by 6 bases, 7 bases remained unmatched. The CDR3 sequence is 15 residues long. Germline CDR1 SEHNR, CDR2 FQNEAQ (reference sequence). The CDR3 nucleotides are TGTGCCAGCAGCCCCGGGGACAGGGACGCCGGGGAGCTGTTTTTT. Translation: CASSPGDRDAGELFF.

This clonotype occurred once. Since a much larger clone is just one base distant, this may be a read error. The CDR3 coding sequence is TGTGCCAGCAGCACGGGACCACCCAATGAGCAGTTCTTC. Its translation: CASSTGPPNEQFF. V is TRBV7-9 and J is TRBJ2-1; D may match TRBD1 or TRBD2 (5 bases each). The CDR3 has 13 amino acids. The V end lost 5 bases, the J end lost 6 bases, and 11 bases lay between the germline ends. Germline V gives CDR1 SEHNR, CDR2 FQNEAQ (reference sequence).

V usage is TRBV9 and J usage is TRBJ2-1, with D possibly TRBD2 on 5 matching bases. Germline V gives CDR1 SGDLS, CDR2 YYNGEE. V was shortened by 3 bases and J by 15 bases, with 16 bases between the two germline ends. CDR3 length equals 12 residues. The CDR3 coding sequence is TGTGCCAGCAGCGCCGATGGTCTAGCCCGGTTCTTC. Protein: CASSADGLARFF.

The chain uses TRBV5-1 and TRBJ2-1; 9 bases map to TRBD2. The germline V gene encodes CDR1 SGHRS and CDR2 YFSETQ. There are 16 residues in the CDR3. V dropped 6 bases and J dropped 7; count of bases not matched to a gene: 14. CDR3 DNA sequence: TGCGCCAGCACCCTAGCATCCGCGGGAGGGCGAAATGAGCAGTTCTTC. Its translation is CASTLASAGGRNEQFF. The whole variable domain, remainder taken from reference TRBV5-1 and TRBJ2-1, is KAGVTQTPRYLIKTRGQQVTLSCSPISGHRSVSWYQQTPGQGLQFLFEYFSETQRNKGNFPGRFSGRQFSNSRSEMNVSTLELGDSALYLCASTLASAGGRNEQFFGPGTRLTVL.

This clonotype was seen only a few times. The chain recombines TRBV4-1 with TRBJ1-4; TRBD1 matches 7 bases. Germline V gives CDR1 MGHRA, CDR2 YSYEKL. The CDR3 length is 16 residues. J lost 7 bases, V lost 2 bases, and 10 bases had no gene match. CDR3 sequence (DNA): TGCGCCAGCAGCCAATTCCGGGACAGTCTCAGTGAAAAACTGTTTTTT. Its translation is CASSQFRDSLSEKLFF.

Only a few counts were recorded for this clonotype. The V call is TRBV27, the J call TRBJ2-4, with D possibly matching TRBD1 (6 bases). The CDR3 consists of 15 residues. Trimming removed 7 bases at V and 1 base at J, with 14 bases between. From germline, CDR1 is MNHEY and CDR2 SMNVEV (reference sequence). CDR3 region: CASNGQLPAKNIQYF. DNA for the CDR3: TGTGCCAGCAACGGACAGCTTCCGGCCAAAAACATTCAGTACTTC.

This clonotype was seen repeatedly, ten times or more. This rearrangement joins TRBV5-1 to TRBJ2-2, with 8 bases fitting TRBD2. Per germline, CDR1 SGHRS and CDR2 YFSETQ. Trimming cost V 1 base and J 7 bases; bases outside gene matches: 3. There are 14 residues in the CDR3. The CDR3 region has the DNA TGCGCCAGCAGCTTGACTAGCGGAGGCGGGGAGCTGTTTTTT. Translated, it gives CASSLTSGGGELFF.

The chain carries TRBV10-2 and TRBJ1-1; D gene uncertain. The CDR3 is 14 amino acids. The germline V gene has CDR1 WSHSY and CDR2 SAAADI. The V and J ends lost 9 bases and 0 bases respectively, with 14 bases between them. The CDR3 DNA follows: TGCGCCAGTAGGAAGGAACTCATGAACACTGAAGCTTTCTTT. Translated: CASRKELMNTEAFF.

This clonotype was detected ten times or more. The chain is built from TRBV5-1 and TRBJ1-5; TRBD1 agrees at 12 bases. Germline values: CDR1 SGHRS, CDR2 YFSETQ. CDR3 length: 16 residues. V was clipped by 4 bases and J by 1 base; unmatched bases: 3. The CDR3 nucleotides are TGCGCCAGCAGCAGAGGGACAGGGGGCAGCAATCAGCCCCAGCATTTT. It codes for CASSRGTGGSNQPQHF.

Worth noting for this clonotype: The junction differs from germline at one of its ends, possibly a read error. The rearrangement uses TRBV2 and TRBJ2-7; 7 positions agree with TRBD1. The CDR3 length is 12 residues. Germline assignment: CDR1 SNHLY and CDR2 FYNNEI. CDR3 loop: CASRGQLYEQCF. In DNA, the CDR3 is TGTGCCAGCAGGGGACAGCTCTACGAGCAGTGCTTC.

This clonotype was detected many times. The rearrangement joins TRBV12-3 or TRBV12-4 to TRBJ2-2; D uncertain. V gave up 3 bases and J gave up 3 bases, with 8 bases separating them. There are 14 residues in the CDR3. The CDR3, as DNA: TGTGCCAGCAGTTTCTTAGGGCACACCGGGGAGCTGTTTTTT. Protein sequence: CASSFLGHTGELFF.

As concerns this clonotype: At one of its ends the junction is not consistent with the germline gene, which may arise from a read error. V and J are TRBV10-3 and TRBJ2-7, with 7 bases aligning to TRBD2. CDR3 length: 12 amino acids. The germline CDR1 and CDR2 sequences are ENHRY and SYGVKD. CDR3 in amino acids: CAISETAGTNLF. In nucleotides, the CDR3 is TGTGCCATCAGTGAGACCGCCGGGACTAATCTTTTC.

To note about this clonotype: Its ends do not fully match the called genes, so a read error is possible. The rearrangement uses TRBV7-9 and TRBJ2-3; weak D call: TRBD2 (6 bases). CDR1 and CDR2 from the germline V gene are SEHNR and FQNEAQ (reference sequence). The CDR3 is 14 residues long. The CDR3 DNA is TGTGCCAGCAGCCTAGCGCCGGGGATAGATACGCAGTATTTT. It codes for CASSLAPGIDTQYF.

This clonotype occurred a few times. This chain connects TRBV7-2 to TRBJ1-6, with 7 nucleotides matching TRBD1. The V segment lost 10 bases and the J segment 6 bases; nucleotides outside the gene matches: 9. This CDR3 is built from 14 residues. Germline V CDR1 and CDR2: SGHTA, FQGNSA. CDR3 sequence reads: CATCRDSANSPLHF. The CDR3 DNA reads TGTGCCACCTGCCGGGACAGCGCTAATTCACCCCTCCACTTT.

This clonotype has a count of ten or more. V is TRBV3-1 and J is TRBJ2-7; a weak D match, TRBD2 (5 bases). The CDR3 runs to 14 residues. The germline V gene encodes CDR1 LGHDT and CDR2 YNNKEL (reference sequence). Deletions cut 0 bases from V and 6 bases from J, with 12 bases between. CDR3 region: CASSQDSERAEQYF. The CDR3 nucleotides are TGTGCCAGCAGCCAAGATTCCGAGAGGGCCGAGCAGTACTTC.

This clonotype was observed many times. CDR3 loop: CASSPSPSVDGYTF. The CDR3 DNA reads as TGTGCCAGCTCACCCAGTCCCAGCGTCGATGGCTACACCTTC. The chain couples TRBV18 to TRBJ1-2, with D uncertain. This CDR3 has 14 residues. The V gene's germline CDR1 is KGHSH and CDR2 LQKENI. Deletions cut 3 bases from V and 6 bases from J, with 14 bases between.

Written as DNA, the CDR3 is TGTGCCAGCAGCGAAAGCGGGAGGGCCATTGACGAGCAGTACTTC. This encodes CASSESGRAIDEQYF. This sequence joins TRBV7-9 and TRBJ2-7, with TRBD2 matching over 10 bases. Germline V gives CDR1 SEHNR, CDR2 FQNEAQ (reference sequence). CDR3 length: 15 amino acids. Losses at the gene ends were 5 bases for V and 5 bases for J; bases not matched to a gene: 9.

The table lists this clonotype with a few counts. The rearrangement joins TRBV5-1 to TRBJ2-5, with unresolved D. The CDR3 is 13 residues long. With 6 bases removed from V and 0 bases from J, the gap between germline ends came to 9 bases. In germline, CDR1 is SGHRS, CDR2 YFSETQ. The CDR3 sequence: CASTHGNQETQYF. The CDR3 DNA reads TGCGCCAGCACCCACGGAAACCAAGAGACCCAGTACTTC.

This clonotype was counted ten times or more. This chain joins TRBV20-1 and TRBJ1-2; TRBD1 matches at 8 bases. Trimming removed 4 bases from V and 8 bases from J; junction bases left unmatched: 6. CDR3 size: 12 residues. Per germline, CDR1 DFQATT and CDR2 SNEGSKA (reference sequence). The CDR3 protein is CSANTGGGGYTF. The CDR3 nucleotides are TGCAGTGCTAACACAGGGGGTGGCGGCTACACCTTC.

This clonotype has a count of ten or more. The chain is built from TRBV3-1 and TRBJ2-1, with TRBD2 matching over 8 bases. Germline-derived CDR1 and CDR2 are LGHDT and YNNKEL (reference sequence). CDR3 length: 13 amino acids. V dropped 0 bases and J dropped 16; count of bases not matched to a gene: 8. The CDR3 region is CASSQESQREKFF. Here the CDR3 DNA reads TGTGCCAGCAGCCAAGAGAGCCAGCGGGAGAAATTCTTC.

This clonotype was detected ten times or more. The chain joins TRBV20-1 to TRBJ2-5; TRBD2 aligns across 12 bases. After removal of 4 bases from V and 1 base from J, the junction contained 4 bases not matched to a gene. The CDR3 is made up of 15 amino acids. Germline loops: CDR1 DFQATT, CDR2 SNEGSKA (reference sequence). In DNA, the CDR3 is TGCAGTGCTACCCCGACTAGCGGGAGCCAAGAGACCCAGTACTTC. Its protein product is CSATPTSGSQETQYF.